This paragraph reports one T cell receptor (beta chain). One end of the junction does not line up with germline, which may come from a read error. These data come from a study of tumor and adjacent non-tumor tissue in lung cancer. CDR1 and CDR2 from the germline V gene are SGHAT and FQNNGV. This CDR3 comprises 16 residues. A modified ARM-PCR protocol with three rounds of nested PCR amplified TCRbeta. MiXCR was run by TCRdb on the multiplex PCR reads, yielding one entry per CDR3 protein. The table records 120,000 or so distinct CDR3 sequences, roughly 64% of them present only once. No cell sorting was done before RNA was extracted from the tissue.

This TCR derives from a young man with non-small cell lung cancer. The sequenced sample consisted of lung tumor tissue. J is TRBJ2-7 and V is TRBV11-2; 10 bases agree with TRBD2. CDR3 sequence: CTSSIGSAGGTVKQYF. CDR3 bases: TGTACCAGCAGTATAGGGTCAGCGGGAGGGACCGTGAAGCAGTACTTC.